One sample yielded the 26 T cell receptor beta chains listed below, sequenced in a study of CD8+ T cells in alopecia areata. In each case, RNA was isolated and then reverse transcribed into cDNA as the sequencing template. Assay used: immunoSEQ multiplex PCR; TCRdb lists only in-frame clones, some missing. The repertoire holds 150,000 to 200,000 clones, with roughly 59% as singletons. The material was CD4+ T cells sorted from blood, obtained at week 0. These TCRs come from a human donor with alopecia areata.

This clone has a handful of counts. The chain uses TRBV5-6 and TRBJ2-5; tentatively, D is TRBD2 (5 bases). Germline CDR1 SGHDT, CDR2 YYEEEE. This CDR3 region has 13 residues. Trimming left V 3 bases short and J 6 bases short, with 12 bases between. In DNA form, the CDR3 reads TGTGCCAGCAGCTGGGTGGGAGTGAAGACCCAGTACTTC. This encodes CASSWVGVKTQYF.

This clone was counted between two and nine times. The rearrangement joins TRBV27 to TRBJ1-1; D perhaps matches TRBD1 (5 bases). Deletions cut 2 bases from V and 8 bases from J, with 15 bases between. CDR1 and CDR2 from the germline V gene are MNHEY and SMNVEV (reference sequence). The CDR3 consists of 14 residues. The CDR3 here is CASSLGRGRLEAFF. Here the CDR3 DNA reads TGTGCCAGCAGTTTAGGGAGGGGACGTCTCGAAGCTTTCTTT.

By sample share, this clone is medium-sized (0.01 to 0.1%). V gene TRBV28 combines with J gene TRBJ2-3; D is unresolved. In germline, CDR1 is MDHEN, CDR2 SYDVKM. This CDR3 is 14 amino acids long. Trimming pared 5 bases from V and 4 bases from J, leaving 13 bases between. CDR3 coding DNA: TGTGCCAGCAGTGCTAGGATCCGGGCAGATACGCAGTATTTT. It translates to CASSARIRADTQYF. Variable domain in full (rest from reference TRBV28 and TRBJ2-3): DVKVTQSSRYLVKRTGEKVFLECVQDMDHENMFWYRQDPGLGLRLIYFSYDVKMKEKGDIPEGYSVSREKKERFSLILESASTNQTSMYLCASSARIRADTQYFGPGTRLTVL.

CDR3 protein: CASSLLDGNTEAFF. Here the CDR3 DNA reads TGCGCCAGCAGCTTGTTGGACGGGAACACTGAAGCTTTCTTT. The V gene is TRBV5-1, the J gene TRBJ1-1; D ambiguous. Trimming removed 1 base from V and 1 base from J, with 8 bases in between. Germline V CDR1 and CDR2: SGHRS, YFSETQ. The CDR3 is made up of 14 amino acids.

The rearrangement links TRBV5-6 to TRBJ2-6; D unclear. The CDR3 spans 16 residues. V lost 3 bases and J 0 bases, leaving 10 bases between the germline ends. In germline, CDR1 is SGHDT, CDR2 YYEEEE. The CDR3 DNA reads as TGTGCCAGCAGCTATAAGGTTTTCTCTGGGGCCAACGTCCTGACTTTC. It specifies CASSYKVFSGANVLTF.

The chain uses TRBV15 and TRBJ2-1; D is ambiguous. Per the germline V gene, CDR1 is LNHNV and CDR2 is YYDKDF (reference sequence). There are 13 residues in the CDR3. Between the trimmed V and J ends, which lost 0 bases and 8 bases, there was a span of 8 bases. CDR3 protein: CATSRDLQYEQFF. In DNA form, the CDR3 reads TGTGCCACCAGCAGAGATCTACAGTATGAGCAGTTCTTC. Based on the CDR3 plus reference TRBV15 and TRBJ2-1, the full variable domain is DAMVIQNPRYQVTQFGKPVTLSCSQTLNHNVMYWYQQKSSQAPKLLFHYYDKDFNNEADTPDNFQSRRPNTSFCFLDIRSPGLGDTAMYLCATSRDLQYEQFFGPGTRLTVL.

This clone was detected once. The chain recombines TRBV2 with TRBJ2-1; D gene unclear. This CDR3 comprises 12 residues. The germline CDR1 and CDR2 sequences are SNHLY and FYNNEI. V was clipped by 7 bases and J by 9 bases, with 13 bases between them. As DNA, the CDR3 is TGTGCCAGCATGCCTATTCGAGCTGAGCAGTTCTTC. It specifies CASMPIRAEQFF.

V and J are TRBV27 and TRBJ1-6; D perhaps matches TRBD1 (5 bases). The CDR3 has 15 residues. Per the germline V gene, CDR1 is MNHEY and CDR2 is SMNVEV (reference sequence). Trimming left V 6 bases short and J 5 bases short, with 14 bases between. The CDR3 nucleotides read TGTGCCAGCAGGATAACAGGCACCAATAATTCACCCCTCCACTTT. Translating it yields CASRITGTNNSPLHF.

This clone was picked up a small number of times. The rearrangement links TRBV25-1 to TRBJ2-4, with D possibly being TRBD2 (6 bases). Trimming pared 5 bases from V and 4 bases from J, leaving 15 bases between. CDR3 length equals 15 residues. Germline CDR1 is MGHDK and CDR2 is SYGVNS. CDR3 nucleotide sequence: TGTGCCAGCAGTTCGCGGGACCACGAAAAAAACATTCAGTACTTC. Translation: CASSSRDHEKNIQYF.

This clone has only a few counts. Other DNA sequences in this specimen translate into the identical CDR3. The rearrangement links TRBV7-2 to TRBJ2-3; 7 bases agree with TRBD1. This CDR3 contains 14 residues. With 5 bases clipped from V and 0 bases from J, the junction kept 2 bases outside the gene matches. Germline V CDR1 and CDR2: SGHTA, FQGNSA. The chain's CDR3 is CASSPGGSTDTQYF. The CDR3 DNA sequence: TGTGCCAGCAGCCCAGGGGGAAGCACAGATACGCAGTATTTT.

J is TRBJ1-6 and V is TRBV30, with D possibly matching TRBD1 (5 bases). The CDR3 runs to 13 residues. Deletions cut 4 bases from V and 10 bases from J, with 14 bases between. CDR1 is GTSNPN and CDR2 is SVGIG in the germline V gene (reference sequence). CDR3: CAWNPAGYSPLHF. CDR3 DNA: TGTGCCTGGAACCCGGCAGGGTACTCACCCCTCCACTTT.

V is TRBV18 and J is TRBJ1-2; TRBD1 matches 9 bases. V lost 2 bases and J lost 5; bases outside the gene matches: 6. The CDR3 contains 15 residues. Per the germline V gene, CDR1 is KGHSH and CDR2 is LQKENI. CDR3 amino acids: CASSPRTGDRYGYTF. CDR3 nucleotides: TGTGCCAGCTCACCAAGGACAGGGGATCGTTATGGCTACACCTTC.

There are a few counts of this clone. V gene TRBV4-2 combines with J gene TRBJ2-5; 8 bases are shared with TRBD2. CDR3 length: 14 amino acids. The V gene's germline CDR1 is LGHNA and CDR2 YNFKEQ. V shed 4 bases and J 10 bases; nucleotides not matched to a gene: 11. The CDR3 sequence is CASSPSVYREGQYF. CDR3 coding DNA: TGTGCCAGCAGCCCCTCGGTCTACCGGGAGGGCCAGTACTTC.

This sequence joins TRBV7-2 and TRBJ2-1; 13 nucleotides line up with TRBD2. Trimming removed 10 bases from V and 4 bases from J; junction bases left unmatched: 7. The CDR3 consists of 15 residues. Germline V gives CDR1 SGHTA, CDR2 FQGNSA. The CDR3: CATTSGGAHYNEQFF. In nucleotides, the CDR3 is TGTGCCACAACTAGCGGGGGGGCTCATTACAATGAGCAGTTCTTC.

This clone was found a few times. The chain couples TRBV5-1 to TRBJ2-3; no clear D gene. This CDR3 region has 12 residues. Germline values: CDR1 SGHRS, CDR2 YFSETQ. V lost 3 bases and J 0 bases, leaving 2 bases between the germline ends. The CDR3 DNA follows: TGCGCCAGCAGCTCTAGCACAGATACGCAGTATTTT. It specifies CASSSSTDTQYF.

V and J are TRBV29-1 and TRBJ2-3; D remains ambiguous. The germline gives CDR1 SQVTM, CDR2 ANQGSEA. The CDR3 is made up of 12 amino acids. The V end was cut by 2 bases, the J end by 0 bases, with 3 bases between. In DNA, the CDR3 is TGCAGCGTTGAAACGAGCACAGATACGCAGTATTTT. It specifies CSVETSTDTQYF.

The chain has TRBV27 and TRBJ2-7; 12 nucleotides align to TRBD2. The ends lost 5 bases at V and 4 bases at J; junction bases unmatched: 9. There are 16 residues in the CDR3. Germline CDR1 MNHEY, CDR2 SMNVEV (reference sequence). The CDR3 protein is CASSPWTSGVLYEQYF. The CDR3, as DNA: TGTGCCAGCAGTCCATGGACTAGCGGGGTTCTGTACGAGCAGTACTTC.

The chain is built from TRBV29-1 and TRBJ2-1, with TRBD2 identical over 10 bases. This CDR3 spans 13 amino acids. J gave up 4 bases and V 6 bases, and 3 bases lay outside the gene matches. In germline, CDR1 is SQVTM, CDR2 ANQGSEA. CDR3 sequence: CSVGTSDYNEQFF. Written as DNA, the CDR3 is TGCAGCGTCGGGACTAGCGATTACAATGAGCAGTTCTTC.

The chain links TRBV29-1 to TRBJ2-7; 7 bases map to TRBD1. CDR3 length: 12 amino acids. J gave up 3 bases and V 7 bases, and 6 bases lay outside the gene matches. CDR1 SQVTM and CDR2 ANQGSEA come from the germline V gene. CDR3 sequence (DNA): TGCAGCGCCGGGGACAGCTTCTACGAGCAGTACTTC. Its protein product is CSAGDSFYEQYF.

The chain is built from TRBV29-1 and TRBJ2-2; D not resolved. CDR1 is SQVTM, CDR2 ANQGSEA, per germline. Trimming took 2 bases from V and 0 from J, leaving 4 bases between them. The CDR3 consists of 13 residues. CDR3 loop: CSVERPNTGELFF. The CDR3 region has the DNA TGCAGCGTTGAACGACCGAACACCGGGGAGCTGTTTTTT.

V usage is TRBV25-1 and J usage is TRBJ1-4; 7 bases fit TRBD1. V lost 5 bases and J lost 3; bases outside the gene matches: 6. CDR1 is MGHDK and CDR2 is SYGVNS in the germline V gene. The CDR3 is 15 residues long. CDR3 sequence: CASSSPGGANEKLFF. In nucleotides, the CDR3 is TGTGCCAGCAGTTCCCCAGGGGGAGCTAATGAAAAACTGTTTTTT.

This chain connects TRBV29-1 to TRBJ1-1; D unclear. This CDR3 has 14 residues. V lost 2 bases and J 0 bases, leaving 10 bases between the germline ends. Germline CDR1 and CDR2: SQVTM and ANQGSEA. The CDR3 loop is CSVERRTLNTEAFF. The CDR3 DNA follows: TGCAGCGTTGAACGAAGGACCTTGAACACTGAAGCTTTCTTT.

This clone came up once. The chain employs TRBV7-2 and TRBJ2-7, with TRBD2 identical over 11 bases. The CDR3 length is 18 residues. CDR1 is SGHTA, CDR2 FQGNSA, per germline. The J segment lost 0 bases and the V segment lost 5 bases, leaving 12 bases of the junction unmatched. The CDR3 spells CASSRRRLAGGNSYEQYF. The CDR3 DNA reads TGTGCCAGCAGCCGACGTCGCCTAGCGGGGGGTAACTCCTACGAGCAGTACTTC.

V gene TRBV29-1 combines with J gene TRBJ2-7, with 9 bases aligning to TRBD1. The germline V gene has CDR1 SQVTM and CDR2 ANQGSEA. The junction had 7 bases not matched to a gene; V was cut back by 7 bases and J by 6 bases. This CDR3 comprises 12 residues. The CDR3 coding sequence is TGCAGCGCCCGGGACAGGGCGGGCGAGCAGTACTTC. This sequence encodes CSARDRAGEQYF.

The genes are TRBV4-3 and TRBJ2-7; D perhaps matches TRBD1 (7 bases). This CDR3 contains 17 residues. V was shortened by 1 base and J by 1 base, with 17 bases between the two germline ends. Germline CDR1 reads LGHNA; CDR2 reads YSLEER. The CDR3 loop is CASSQALTGAGSYEQYF. The CDR3, as DNA: TGCGCCAGCAGCCAAGCCTTAACAGGGGCGGGATCCTACGAGCAGTACTTC.

The chain carries TRBV29-1 and TRBJ2-7, with a possible D match to TRBD2 (6 bases). The germline V gene encodes CDR1 SQVTM and CDR2 ANQGSEA. Trimming left V 5 bases short and J 4 bases short, with 12 bases between. CDR3 length equals 12 residues. CDR3 amino acids: CSVTGDIYEQYF. DNA of the CDR3: TGCAGCGTTACGGGGGATATATACGAGCAGTACTTC.